Given below is one TCR beta chain in context. This entry is derived from a study of shared T cell receptors in the human thymus. Repertoires were generated with immunoSEQ multiplex PCR, while TCRdb's copy carries only in-frame clones and drops some. The table has approximately 490,000 clones, about 80% seen once. The germline V gene encodes CDR1 SGHVS and CDR2 FNYEAQ. This CDR3 region has 17 residues. The junction had 11 bases not matched to a gene; V was cut back by 3 bases and J by 1 base. These data were also filed under a second study, of human thymus T cells.

This rearrangement joins TRBV7-6 to TRBJ2-7, with 8 positions matching TRBD2. The sequence was collected from a boy in the first two years of life with a congenital heart defect. Sequenced sample: thymocytes. The CDR3 spells CASSLGQRETGSYEQYF. CDR3 bases: TGTGCCAGCAGCTTGGGGCAGCGGGAGACCGGATCCTACGAGCAGTACTTC. The whole variable domain, filled in from reference TRBV7-6 and TRBJ2-7, reads GAGVSQSPRYKVTKRGQDVALRCDPISGHVSLYWYRQALGQGPEFLTYFNYEAQQDKSGLPNDRFSAERPEGSISTLTIQRTEQRDSAMYRCASSLGQRETGSYEQYFGPGTRLTVT.